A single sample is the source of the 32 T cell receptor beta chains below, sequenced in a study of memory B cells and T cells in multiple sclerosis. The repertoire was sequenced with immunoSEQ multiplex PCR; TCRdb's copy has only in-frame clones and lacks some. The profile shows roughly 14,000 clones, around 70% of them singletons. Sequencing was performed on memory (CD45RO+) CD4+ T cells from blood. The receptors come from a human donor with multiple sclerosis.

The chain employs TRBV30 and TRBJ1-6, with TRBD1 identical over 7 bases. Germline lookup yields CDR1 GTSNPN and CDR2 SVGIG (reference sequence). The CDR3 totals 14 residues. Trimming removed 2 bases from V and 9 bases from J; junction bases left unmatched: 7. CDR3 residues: CAWSTTGVGSPLHF. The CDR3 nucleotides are TGTGCCTGGAGTACAACAGGGGTAGGTTCACCCCTCCACTTT.

CDR3 nucleotide sequence: TGCAGCGTTGATTGGGTAGGCTTGGGACGGGAGCTGAGGGATCCTGGCTCACCCCTCCACTTT. Amino acids: CSVDWVGLGRELRDPGSPLHF. The chain couples TRBV29-1 to TRBJ1-6, with D maybe TRBD1 (5 bases). The CDR3 sequence is 21 residues long. The germline V gene encodes CDR1 SQVTM and CDR2 ANQGSEA. The ends were cut back, 3 bases at V and 10 bases at J, with 37 bases in the middle. The variable domain in full, with the rest retrieved from reference TRBV29-1 and TRBJ1-6, is SAVISQKPSRDICQRGTSLTIQCQVDSQVTMMFWYRQQPGQSLTLIATANQGSEATYESGFVIDKFPISRPNLTFSTLTVSNMSPEDSSIYLCSVDWVGLGRELRDPGSPLHFGNGTRLTVT.

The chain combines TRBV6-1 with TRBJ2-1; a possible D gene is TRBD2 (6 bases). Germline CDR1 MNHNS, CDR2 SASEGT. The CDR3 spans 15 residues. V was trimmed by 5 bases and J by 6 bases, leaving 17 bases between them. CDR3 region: CASSPFSAGGNEQFF. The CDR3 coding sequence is TGTGCCAGCAGTCCATTTTCCGCCGGGGGCAATGAGCAGTTCTTC.

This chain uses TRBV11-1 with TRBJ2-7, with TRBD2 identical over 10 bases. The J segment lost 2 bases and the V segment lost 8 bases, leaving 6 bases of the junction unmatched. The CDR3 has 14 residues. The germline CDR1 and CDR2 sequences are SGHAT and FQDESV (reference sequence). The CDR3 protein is CASVAGGPPYEQYF. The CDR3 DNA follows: TGTGCCAGCGTAGCGGGAGGCCCGCCCTACGAGCAGTACTTC.

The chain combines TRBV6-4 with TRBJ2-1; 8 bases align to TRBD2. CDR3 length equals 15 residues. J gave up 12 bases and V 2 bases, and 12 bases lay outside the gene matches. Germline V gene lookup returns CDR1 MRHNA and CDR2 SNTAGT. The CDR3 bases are TGTGCCAGCAGTGACAGTGGACTAGCCGGTGTGGGGCAGTTCTTC. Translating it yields CASSDSGLAGVGQFF.

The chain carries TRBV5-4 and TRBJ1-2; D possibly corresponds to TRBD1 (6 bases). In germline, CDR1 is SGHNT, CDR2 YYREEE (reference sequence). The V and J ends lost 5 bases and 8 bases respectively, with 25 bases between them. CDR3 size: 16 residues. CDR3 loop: CASSSGTRLSVGGYTF. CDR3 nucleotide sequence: TGTGCCAGCAGTTCCGGGACACGTCTTTCTGTGGGCGGCTACACCTTC. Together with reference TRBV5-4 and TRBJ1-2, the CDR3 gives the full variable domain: ETGVTQSPTHLIKTRGQQVTLRCSSQSGHNTVSWYQQALGQGPQFIFQYYREEENGRGNFPPRFSGLQFPNYSSELNVNALELDDSALYLCASSSGTRLSVGGYTFGSGTRLTVV.

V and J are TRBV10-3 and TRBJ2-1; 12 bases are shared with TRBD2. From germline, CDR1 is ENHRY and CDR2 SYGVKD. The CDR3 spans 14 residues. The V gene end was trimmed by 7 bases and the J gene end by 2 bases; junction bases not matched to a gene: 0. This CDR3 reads CAITSGGAYNEQFF. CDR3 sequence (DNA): TGTGCCATCACTAGCGGGGGGGCCTACAATGAGCAGTTCTTC.

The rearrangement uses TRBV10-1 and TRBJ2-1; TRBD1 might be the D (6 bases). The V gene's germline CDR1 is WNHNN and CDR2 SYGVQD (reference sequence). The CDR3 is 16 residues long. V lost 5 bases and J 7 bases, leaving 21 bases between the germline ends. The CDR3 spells CASSTGTADRGNEQFF. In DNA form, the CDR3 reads TGCGCCAGCAGTACCGGGACGGCGGATAGGGGGAATGAGCAGTTCTTC.

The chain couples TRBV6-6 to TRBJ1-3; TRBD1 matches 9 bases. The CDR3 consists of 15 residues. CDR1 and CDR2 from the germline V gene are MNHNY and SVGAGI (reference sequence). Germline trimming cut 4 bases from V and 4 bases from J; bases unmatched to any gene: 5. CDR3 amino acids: CASSLQGARGNTIYF. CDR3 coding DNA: TGTGCCAGCAGTTTACAGGGGGCGCGGGGAAACACCATATATTTT.

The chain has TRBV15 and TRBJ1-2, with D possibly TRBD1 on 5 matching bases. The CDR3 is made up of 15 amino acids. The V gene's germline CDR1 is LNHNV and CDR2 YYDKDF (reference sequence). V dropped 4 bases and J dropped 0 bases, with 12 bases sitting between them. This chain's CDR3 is CATSTGRGANYGYTF. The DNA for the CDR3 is TGTGCCACCAGCACAGGGCGTGGGGCTAACTATGGCTACACCTTC. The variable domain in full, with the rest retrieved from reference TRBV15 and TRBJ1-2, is DAMVIQNPRYQVTQFGKPVTLSCSQTLNHNVMYWYQQKSSQAPKLLFHYYDKDFNNEADTPDNFQSRRPNTSFCFLDIRSPGLGDTAMYLCATSTGRGANYGYTFGSGTRLTVV.

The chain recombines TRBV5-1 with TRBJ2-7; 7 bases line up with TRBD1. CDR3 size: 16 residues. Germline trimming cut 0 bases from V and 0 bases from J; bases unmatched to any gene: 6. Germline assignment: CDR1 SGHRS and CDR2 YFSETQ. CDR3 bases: TGCGCCAGCAGCTTGGTGACAGGGCTTAGCTCCTACGAGCAGTACTTC. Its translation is CASSLVTGLSSYEQYF.

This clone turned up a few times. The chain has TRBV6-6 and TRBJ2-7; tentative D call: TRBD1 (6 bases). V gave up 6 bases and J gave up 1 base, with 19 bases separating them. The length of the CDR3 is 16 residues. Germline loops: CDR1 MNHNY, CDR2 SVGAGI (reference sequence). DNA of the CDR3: TGTGCCAGCAGAAACTCAGGGACACTCAAGTCCTACGAGCAGTACTTC. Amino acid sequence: CASRNSGTLKSYEQYF.

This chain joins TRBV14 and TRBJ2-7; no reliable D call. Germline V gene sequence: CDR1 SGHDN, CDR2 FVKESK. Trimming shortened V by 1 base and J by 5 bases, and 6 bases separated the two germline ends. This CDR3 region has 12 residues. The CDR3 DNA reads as TGTGCCAGCAGCCAAGTCCCAGACGAGCAGTACTTC. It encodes CASSQVPDEQYF.

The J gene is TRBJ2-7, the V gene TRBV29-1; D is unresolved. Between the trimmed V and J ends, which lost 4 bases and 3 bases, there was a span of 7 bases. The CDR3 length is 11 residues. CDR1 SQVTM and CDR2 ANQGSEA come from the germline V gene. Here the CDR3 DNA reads TGCAGCGTTGTCAAGAGCTACGAGCAGTACTTC. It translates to CSVVKSYEQYF.

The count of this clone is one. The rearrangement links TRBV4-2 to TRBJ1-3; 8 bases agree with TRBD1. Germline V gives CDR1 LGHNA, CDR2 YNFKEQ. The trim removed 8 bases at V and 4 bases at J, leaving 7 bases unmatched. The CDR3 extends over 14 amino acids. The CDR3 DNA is TGTGCCAGCCTCTCCGGGACAGGAGGAAACACCATATATTTT. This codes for CASLSGTGGNTIYF.

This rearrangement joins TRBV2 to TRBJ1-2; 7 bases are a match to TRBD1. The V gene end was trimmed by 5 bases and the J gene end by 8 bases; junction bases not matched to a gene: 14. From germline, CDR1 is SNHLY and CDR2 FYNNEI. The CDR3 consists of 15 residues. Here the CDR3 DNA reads TGTGCCAGCAGTACCGAATCGACAGGGTATCAAGGCTACACCTTC. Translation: CASSTESTGYQGYTF.

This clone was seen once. Here the CDR3 reads CASSFGREDTIYF. CDR3 coding DNA: TGTGCCAGCAGTTTCGGCAGGGAGGACACCATATATTTT. V is TRBV28 and J is TRBJ1-3, with D possibly TRBD1 on 5 matching bases. Germline CDR1 and CDR2: MDHEN and SYDVKM. The CDR3 runs 13 residues. V was trimmed by 3 bases and J by 8 bases, leaving 11 bases between them.

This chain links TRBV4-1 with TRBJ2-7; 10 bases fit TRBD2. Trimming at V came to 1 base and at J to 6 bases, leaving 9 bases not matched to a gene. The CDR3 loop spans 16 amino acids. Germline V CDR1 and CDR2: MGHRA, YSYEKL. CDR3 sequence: CASSQGGLAVTSEQYF. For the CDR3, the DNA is TGCGCCAGCAGCCAAGGAGGACTAGCGGTAACCTCCGAGCAGTACTTC.

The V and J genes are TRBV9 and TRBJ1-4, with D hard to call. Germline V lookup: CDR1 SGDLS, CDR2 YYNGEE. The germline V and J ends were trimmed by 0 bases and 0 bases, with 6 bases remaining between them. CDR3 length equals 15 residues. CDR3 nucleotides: TGTGCCAGCAGCGTAGGCCCAGCAACTAATGAAAAACTGTTTTTT. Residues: CASSVGPATNEKLFF.

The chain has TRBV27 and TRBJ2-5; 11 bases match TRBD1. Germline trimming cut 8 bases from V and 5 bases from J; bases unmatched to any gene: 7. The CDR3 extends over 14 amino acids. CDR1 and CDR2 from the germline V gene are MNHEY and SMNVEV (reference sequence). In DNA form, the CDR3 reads TGTGCCAGCTCTCCACGGGACAGGGGGGAGACCCAGTACTTC. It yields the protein CASSPRDRGETQYF.

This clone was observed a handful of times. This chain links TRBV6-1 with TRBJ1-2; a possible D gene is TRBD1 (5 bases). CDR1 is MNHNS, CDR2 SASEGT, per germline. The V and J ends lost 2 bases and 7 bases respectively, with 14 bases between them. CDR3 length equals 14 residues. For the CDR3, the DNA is TGTGCCAGCAGTGAATTGGGGCCTTCGGGTGGCTACACCTTC. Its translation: CASSELGPSGGYTF.

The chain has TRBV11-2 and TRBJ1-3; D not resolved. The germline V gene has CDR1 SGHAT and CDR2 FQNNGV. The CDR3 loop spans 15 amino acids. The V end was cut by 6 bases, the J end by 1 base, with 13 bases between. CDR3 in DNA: TGTGCCAGCAGGCCCAGTTCGGGATCTGGAAACACCATATATTTT. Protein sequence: CASRPSSGSGNTIYF.

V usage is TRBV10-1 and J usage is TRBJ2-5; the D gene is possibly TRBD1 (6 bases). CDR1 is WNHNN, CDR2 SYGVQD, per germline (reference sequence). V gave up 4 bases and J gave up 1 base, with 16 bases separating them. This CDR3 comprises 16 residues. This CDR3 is CASSGGRQGSQETQYF. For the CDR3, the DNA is TGCGCCAGCAGTGGGGGGCGCCAGGGATCCCAAGAGACCCAGTACTTC.

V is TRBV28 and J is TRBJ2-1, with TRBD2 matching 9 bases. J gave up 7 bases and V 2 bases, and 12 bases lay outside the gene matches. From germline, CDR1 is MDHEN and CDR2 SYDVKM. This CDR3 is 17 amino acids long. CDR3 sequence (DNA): TGTGCCAGCAGTTTAGGTATGGCGGGAGGGCGTTTGAATGAGCAGTTCTTC. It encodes CASSLGMAGGRLNEQFF.

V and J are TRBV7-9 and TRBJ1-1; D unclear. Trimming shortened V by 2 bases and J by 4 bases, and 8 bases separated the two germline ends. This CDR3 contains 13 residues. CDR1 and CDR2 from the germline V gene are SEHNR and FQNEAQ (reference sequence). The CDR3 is CASSLNPSTEAFF. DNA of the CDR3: TGTGCCAGCAGCTTAAATCCGAGCACTGAAGCTTTCTTT.

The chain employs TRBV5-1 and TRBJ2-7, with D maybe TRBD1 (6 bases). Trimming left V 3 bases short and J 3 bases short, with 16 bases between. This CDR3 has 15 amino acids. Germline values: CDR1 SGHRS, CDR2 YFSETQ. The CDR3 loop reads CASSSNTGTHYEQYF. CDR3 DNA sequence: TGCGCCAGCAGCTCCAACACCGGGACACACTACGAGCAGTACTTC.

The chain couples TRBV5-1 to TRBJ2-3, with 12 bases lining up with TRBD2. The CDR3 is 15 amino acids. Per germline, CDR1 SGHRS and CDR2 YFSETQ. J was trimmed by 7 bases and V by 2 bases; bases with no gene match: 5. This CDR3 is CASSLGTSGLNTQYF. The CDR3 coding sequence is TGCGCCAGCAGCTTAGGGACTAGCGGGTTAAATACGCAGTATTTT.

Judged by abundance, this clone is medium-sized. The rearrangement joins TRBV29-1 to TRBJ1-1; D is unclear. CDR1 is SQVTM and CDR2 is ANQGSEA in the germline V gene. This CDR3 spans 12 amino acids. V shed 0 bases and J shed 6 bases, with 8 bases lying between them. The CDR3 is CSVEDPGAEAFF. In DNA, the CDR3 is TGCAGCGTTGAAGATCCAGGCGCTGAAGCTTTCTTT.

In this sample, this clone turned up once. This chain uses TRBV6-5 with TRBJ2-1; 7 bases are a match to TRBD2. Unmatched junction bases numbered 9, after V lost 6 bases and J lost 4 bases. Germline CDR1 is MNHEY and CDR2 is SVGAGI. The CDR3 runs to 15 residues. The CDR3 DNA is TGTGCCAGCAGCTCCCCGAAGCGGGGATACAATGAGCAGTTCTTC. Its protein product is CASSSPKRGYNEQFF.

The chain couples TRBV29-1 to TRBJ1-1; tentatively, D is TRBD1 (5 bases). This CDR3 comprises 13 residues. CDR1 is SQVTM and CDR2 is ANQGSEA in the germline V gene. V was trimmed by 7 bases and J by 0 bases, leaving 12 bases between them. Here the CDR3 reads CSAHTGMNTEAFF. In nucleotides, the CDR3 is TGCAGCGCACACACAGGAATGAACACTGAAGCTTTCTTT. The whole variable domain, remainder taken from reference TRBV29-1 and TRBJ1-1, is SAVISQKPSRDICQRGTSLTIQCQVDSQVTMMFWYRQQPGQSLTLIATANQGSEATYESGFVIDKFPISRPNLTFSTLTVSNMSPEDSSIYLCSAHTGMNTEAFFGQGTRLTVV.

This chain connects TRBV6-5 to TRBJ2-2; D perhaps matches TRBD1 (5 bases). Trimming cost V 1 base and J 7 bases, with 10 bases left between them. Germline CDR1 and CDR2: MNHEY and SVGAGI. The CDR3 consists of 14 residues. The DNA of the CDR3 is TGTGCCAGCAGTTACTTTCAAAGGGGCGGGGAGCTGTTTTTT. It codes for CASSYFQRGGELFF.

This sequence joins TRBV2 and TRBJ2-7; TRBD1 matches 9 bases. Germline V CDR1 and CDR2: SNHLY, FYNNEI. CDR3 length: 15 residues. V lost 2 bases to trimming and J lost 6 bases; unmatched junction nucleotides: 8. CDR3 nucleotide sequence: TGTGCCAGCAGTGAAACGCCGGGACAGGGCGCCGAGCAGTACTTC. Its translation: CASSETPGQGAEQYF.